There are many counts of the clone carrying this T cell receptor beta chain. The antigen remains unidentified. Transcripts of RNA were the source for amplifying TCR beta CDR3 regions. HTBI-primed first-round RT-PCR preceded second-round multiplex PCR. From the multiplex PCR reads, TCRdb called clonotypes with MiXCR, one entry per CDR3 protein. The sample has some 390,000 distinct CDR3 sequences, around 17% seen once. The sample originates from a study of Graves' ophthalmopathy and Graves' hyperthyroidism. CDR3 length: 15 residues. V lost 7 bases and J 7 bases, leaving 19 bases between the germline ends. CDR1 and CDR2 (germline): LNHDA, SQIVND (reference sequence). Study results and caveats: Most expanded thyroid clonotypes above 0.001 frequency also appeared in blood. Discriminating ophthalmopathy from stable hyperthyroidism, a 13-signature model attained a sensitivity of 85% to 90% and a specificity of roughly 81%.

The sample taken for sequencing was peripheral blood. The receptor comes from a young woman with Graves' ophthalmopathy. The chain has TRBV19 and TRBJ2-2, with D tentatively TRBD1 (5 bases). CDR3 sequence: CASTWQGHMGGELFF. CDR3 nucleotides: TGTGCCAGTACCTGGCAGGGCCACATGGGCGGGGAGCTGTTTTTT.